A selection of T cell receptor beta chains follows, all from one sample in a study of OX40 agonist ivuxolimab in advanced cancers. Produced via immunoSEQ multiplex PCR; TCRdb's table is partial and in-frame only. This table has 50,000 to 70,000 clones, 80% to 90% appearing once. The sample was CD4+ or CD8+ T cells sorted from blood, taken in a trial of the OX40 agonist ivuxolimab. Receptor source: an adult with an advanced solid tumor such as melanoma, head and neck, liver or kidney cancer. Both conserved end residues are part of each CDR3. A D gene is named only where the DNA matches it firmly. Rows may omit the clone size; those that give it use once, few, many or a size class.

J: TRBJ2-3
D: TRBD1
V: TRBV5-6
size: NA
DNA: TGTGCCAGCAGCATGTTGAGGGGACAGGGTTTAACAGATACGCAGTATTTT
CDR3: CASSMLRGQGLTDTQYF

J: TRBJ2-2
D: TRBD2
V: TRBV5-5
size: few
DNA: TGTGCCAGCAGCACCCCCTCTAGCGGGAACACCGGGGAGCTGTTTTTT
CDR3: CASSTPSSGNTGELFF

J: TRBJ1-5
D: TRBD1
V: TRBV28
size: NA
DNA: TGTGCCAGCAATAAGGTGACAGGGCAGAGGTTCGATCAGCCCCAGCATTTT
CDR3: CASNKVTGQRFDQPQHF

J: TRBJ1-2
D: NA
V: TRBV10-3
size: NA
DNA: TGTGCCATCAGTCGGGACACCTATGGCTACACCTTC
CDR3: CAISRDTYGYTF

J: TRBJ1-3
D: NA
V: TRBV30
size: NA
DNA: TGTGCCTCGACCGCAGGGGTCTCTGGAAACACCATATATTTT
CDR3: CASTAGVSGNTIYF

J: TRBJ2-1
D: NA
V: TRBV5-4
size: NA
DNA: TGTGCCAGCAGTCTACCAGGGCGGTCGAATGAGCAGTTCTTC
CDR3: CASSLPGRSNEQFF

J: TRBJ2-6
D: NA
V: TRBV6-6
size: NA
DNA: TGTGCCAGCAGGGAGGGGGCGGTCTCTGGGGCCAACGTCCTGACTTTC
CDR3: CASREGAVSGANVLTF

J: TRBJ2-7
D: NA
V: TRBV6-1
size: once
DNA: TGTGCCAGCAGTGAAGCGGGCCAAGTGCCCTACGAGCAGTACTTC
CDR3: CASSEAGQVPYEQYF

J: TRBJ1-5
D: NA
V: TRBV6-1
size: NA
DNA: TGTGCCAGCAGAGGCACCAATCAGCCCCAGCATTTT
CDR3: CASRGTNQPQHF

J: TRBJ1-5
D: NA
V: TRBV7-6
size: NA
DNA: TGTGCCAGCAGCTTAGCCGGGGACAATCAGCCCCAGCATTTT
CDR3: CASSLAGDNQPQHF

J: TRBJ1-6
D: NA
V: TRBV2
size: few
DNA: TGTGCCAGCAGCGAAAAGAGAGCACCCCTCCACTTT
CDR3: CASSEKRAPLHF

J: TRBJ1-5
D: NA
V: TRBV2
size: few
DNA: TGTGCCAGCAGTGATGCCCACGAGAATCAGCCCCAGCATTTT
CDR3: CASSDAHENQPQHF

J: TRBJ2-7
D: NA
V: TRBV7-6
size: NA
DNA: TGTGCCAGCAGCACTACCGACGGCTACGAGCAGTACTTC
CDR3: CASSTTDGYEQYF

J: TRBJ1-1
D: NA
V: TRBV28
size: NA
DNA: TGTGCCAGCAGGACTTTGAACACTGAAGCTTTCTTT
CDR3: CASRTLNTEAFF

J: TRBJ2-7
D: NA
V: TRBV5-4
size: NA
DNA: TGTGCCAGCGAAATTCCAGGAACCTACGAGCAGTACTTC
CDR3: CASEIPGTYEQYF

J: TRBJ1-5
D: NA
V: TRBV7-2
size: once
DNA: TGTGCCAGCAGCTTAGCGTCAGGGCCTGGGGTGCCCCAGCATTTT
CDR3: CASSLASGPGVPQHF

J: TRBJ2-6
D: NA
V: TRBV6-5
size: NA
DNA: TGTGCCAGCAGTTTTCGAGACTCTGGGGCCAACGTCCTGACTTTC
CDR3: CASSFRDSGANVLTF

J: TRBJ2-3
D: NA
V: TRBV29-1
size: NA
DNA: TGCAGCGTTCTCTCAGCAACAGATACGCAGTATTTT
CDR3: CSVLSATDTQYF

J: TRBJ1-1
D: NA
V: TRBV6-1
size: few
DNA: TGTGCCAGCACCGTAGGGGTTTCCTATGAAGCTTTCTTT
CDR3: CASTVGVSYEAFF

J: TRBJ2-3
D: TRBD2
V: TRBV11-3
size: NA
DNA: TGTGCCAGCAGCCCAACTAGCGGGAGTTATACGCAGTATTTT
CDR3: CASSPTSGSYTQYF

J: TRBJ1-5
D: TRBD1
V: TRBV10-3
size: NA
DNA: TGTGCCATCAGTAGAGGGACAGGTAGTGTGGAGCCCCAGCATTTT
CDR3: CAISRGTGSVEPQHF

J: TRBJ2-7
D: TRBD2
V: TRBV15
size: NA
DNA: TGTGCCACCAGCAAAAGTGGTAGCGGGATTCTTCGCGAGCAGTACTTC
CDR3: CATSKSGSGILREQYF

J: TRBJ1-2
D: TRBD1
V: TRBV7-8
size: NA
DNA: TGTGCCAGCAGCCTAAACGCCGGGACAGGGTCTAACTATGGCTACACCTTC
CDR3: CASSLNAGTGSNYGYTF

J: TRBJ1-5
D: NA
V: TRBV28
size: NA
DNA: TGTGCCAGCAGTTCCACCAATCAGCCCCAGCATTTT
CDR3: CASSSTNQPQHF

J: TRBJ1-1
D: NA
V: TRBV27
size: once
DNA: TGTGCCAGCAGTCCCCGGGGACCGTACATGAACACTGAAGCTTTCTTT
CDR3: CASSPRGPYMNTEAFF

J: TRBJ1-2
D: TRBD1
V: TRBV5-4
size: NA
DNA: TGTGCCAGCAGCGCCCTAGGGGGCGGCCCTAACTATGGCTACACCTTC
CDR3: CASSALGGGPNYGYTF

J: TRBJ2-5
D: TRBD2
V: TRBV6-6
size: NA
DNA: TGTGCCAGCAGTCCCATAGCGGGGGGCCAAGAGACCCAGTACTTC
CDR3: CASSPIAGGQETQYF

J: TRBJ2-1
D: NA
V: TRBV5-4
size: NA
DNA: TGTGCCAGCAATTCAGCAGACGTTCCTGGGAATGAGCAGTTCTTC
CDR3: CASNSADVPGNEQFF

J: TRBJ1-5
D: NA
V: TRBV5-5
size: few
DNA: TGTGCCAGCAGCTTTTCGGTTTTGATAAATCAGCCCCAGCATTTT
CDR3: CASSFSVLINQPQHF

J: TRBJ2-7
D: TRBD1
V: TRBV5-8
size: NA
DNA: TGTGCCAGCAGCTTAGCAGGTTTAGGACAGGGTCTCTACGAGCAGTACTTC
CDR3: CASSLAGLGQGLYEQYF

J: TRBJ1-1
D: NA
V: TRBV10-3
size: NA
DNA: TGTGCCATCAGCGATGGAGGAGATTGGTCTGAAGCTTTCTTT
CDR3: CAISDGGDWSEAFF

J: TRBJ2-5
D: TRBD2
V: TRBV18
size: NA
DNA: TGTGCCAGCTCACCAGGAGCCGGGGGGAGGATTCAGACCCAGTACTTC
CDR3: CASSPGAGGRIQTQYF

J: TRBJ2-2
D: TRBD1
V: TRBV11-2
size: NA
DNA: TGTGCCAGCAGCGTGGACAGGGGAGGATACGGGGAGCTGTTTTTT
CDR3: CASSVDRGGYGELFF

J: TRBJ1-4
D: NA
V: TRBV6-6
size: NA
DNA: TGTGCCAGCAGTTTAATTCGGTCCGTCGCGGAAAAACTGTTTTTT
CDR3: CASSLIRSVAEKLFF

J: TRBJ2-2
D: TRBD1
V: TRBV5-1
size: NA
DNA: TGCGCCAGCAGCTTGGTTTGGGACAGGGTCGCCACCGGGGAGCTGTTTTTT
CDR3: CASSLVWDRVATGELFF

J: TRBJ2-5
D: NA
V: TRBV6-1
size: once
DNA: TGTGCCAGCCGGCACAGCGGGTCCGAGACCCAGTACTTC
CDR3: CASRHSGSETQYF

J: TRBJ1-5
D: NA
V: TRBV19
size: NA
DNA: TGTGCCAGTAGTATTTTTGAGGGCTCGGGCAATCAGCCCCAGCATTTT
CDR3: CASSIFEGSGNQPQHF

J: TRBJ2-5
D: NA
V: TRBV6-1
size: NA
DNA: TGTGCCAGCAGTCCCTCGAGGGTCGAGACCCAGTACTTC
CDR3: CASSPSRVETQYF

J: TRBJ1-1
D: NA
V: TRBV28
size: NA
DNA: TGTGCCAGCAGTGAGAACGGGGGGCGGACTGAAGCTTTCTTT
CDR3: CASSENGGRTEAFF

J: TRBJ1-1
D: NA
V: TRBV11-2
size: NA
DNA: TGTGCCAGCAGCTCCGACATGGTGTCTGAAGCTTTCTTT
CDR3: CASSSDMVSEAFF

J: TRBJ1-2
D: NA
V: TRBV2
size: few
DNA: TGTGCCAGCAGATCAGGGGCGGCTAGAACGGGCTACACCTTC
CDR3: CASRSGAARTGYTF

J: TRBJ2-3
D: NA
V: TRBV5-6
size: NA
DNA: TGTGCCAGCAGCTTTGACCGGGGAGCAGATACGCAGTATTTT
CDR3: CASSFDRGADTQYF

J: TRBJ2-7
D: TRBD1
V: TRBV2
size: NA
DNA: TGTGCCAGCAGTCCTACCGGGACAGGGTGGGACGAGCAGTACTTC
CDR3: CASSPTGTGWDEQYF

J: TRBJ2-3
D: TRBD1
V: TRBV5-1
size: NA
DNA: TGCGCCAGCAGTTCGGGGGGACAGGGCGGAGATACGCAGTATTTT
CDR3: CASSSGGQGGDTQYF

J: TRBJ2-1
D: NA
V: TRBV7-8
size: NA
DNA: TGTGCCAGCAGCCCCCCACGGGCGGGAAGCTCCTACAATGAGCAGTTCTTC
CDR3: CASSPPRAGSSYNEQFF

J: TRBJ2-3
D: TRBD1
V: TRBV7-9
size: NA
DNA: TGTGCCAGCAGCTTAGGAGGGGGCGCAGATACGCAGTATTTT
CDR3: CASSLGGGADTQYF

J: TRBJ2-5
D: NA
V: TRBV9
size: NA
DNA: TGTGCCAGCAGCGTTGACAGTCGCGAGACCCAGTACTTC
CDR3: CASSVDSRETQYF

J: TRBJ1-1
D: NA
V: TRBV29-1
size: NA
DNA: TGCAGCGTTGGACATAACGTTTTTTCGGACACTGAAGCTTTCTTT
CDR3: CSVGHNVFSDTEAFF

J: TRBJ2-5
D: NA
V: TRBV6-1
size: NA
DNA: TGTGCCAGCAGTGAAGCGGGGCGAGAGACCCAGTACTTC
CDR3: CASSEAGRETQYF